This T cell receptor (beta chain) was captured by sequencing in a study of T-cell reconstitution after alpha-beta-depleted transplantation in children. CDR1 and CDR2 (germline): SQVTM, ANQGSEA. V shed 7 bases, J shed 8 bases, and the junction held 20 bases outside the gene matches. CDR3 length: 18 residues. The TCRbeta library was prepared with unique molecular identifiers. MiXCR, run by TCRdb on the PCR reads, gives a single entry per CDR3 protein. The sample lists about 540,000 distinct CDR3 sequences, 15% to 20% occurring once. The table lists this clonotype with a few counts. The chain combines TRBV29-1 with TRBJ1-4; 12 bases are shared with TRBD1. The specimen comprised PBMCs from the stem cell graft donor, sampled from the stem cell graft. The receptor was isolated from a human donor who donated a stem cell graft to a child with acute lymphoblastic leukemia. The CDR3 DNA reads as TGCAGCGCCCTGGGGGACAGGGGGCGAGGGGTATCAGGGGAAAAACTGTTTTTT. This gives the protein CSALGDRGRGVSGEKLFF.